Listed below are T cell receptor beta chains from one sample, sequenced in a study of T cells in Graves' hyperthyroidism and ophthalmopathy. TCRdb ran MiXCR on the multiplex PCR reads and lists one entry per CDR3 protein. The table has under 350,000 distinct CDR3 sequences, roughly 18% seen once. The sample consisted of blood. These receptors were collected from a woman in her 50s with Graves' hyperthyroidism. Each CDR3 is given with its conserved first and last residue. D genes are given only for firm matches. For some rows the clone size is stated as once, few or many, or as a class when expanded; others skip it.

many	TRBV7-2	TRBD1	TRBJ2-5	CASSLGGTVQETQYF	TGTGCCAGCAGCTTAGGGGGGACAGTGCAAGAGACCCAGTACTTC
.	TRBV20-1	.	TRBJ2-2	CSARELRAQPSTGELFF	TGCAGTGCTAGAGAGTTACGGGCCCAACCAAGCACCGGGGAGCTGTTTTTT
.	TRBV6-1	TRBD1	TRBJ1-6	CASSPDRAYNSPLHF	TGTGCCAGCAGTCCAGACAGGGCCTATAATTCACCCCTCCACTTT
few	TRBV6-2/TRBV6-3	TRBD1	TRBJ1-1	CASSSPSYRGIEAFF	TGTGCCAGCAGTTCACCCTCCTACAGGGGCATTGAAGCTTTCTTT
once	TRBV7-9	.	TRBJ1-4	CASSAKDGLGGEKLFF	TGTGCCAGCAGCGCCAAGGATGGTCTCGGGGGTGAAAAACTGTTTTTT
few	TRBV6-9	.	TRBJ1-1	CASSYSSMNTEAFF	TGTGCCAGCAGTTATTCCAGCATGAACACTGAAGCTTTCTTT
many	TRBV12-3/TRBV12-4	.	TRBJ2-7	CASSFQAAHEQYF	TGTGCCAGCAGTTTTCAGGCTGCCCACGAGCAGTACTTC
few	TRBV20-1	.	TRBJ1-4	CSARGQWNEKLFF	TGCAGTGCTAGGGGGCAGTGGAATGAAAAACTGTTTTTT
few	TRBV11-2	TRBD2	TRBJ2-3	CASSLAGAGGTDTQYF	TGTGCCAGCAGCTTAGCAGGGGCGGGAGGGACAGATACGCAGTATTTT
many	TRBV3-1	TRBD2	TRBJ2-5	CASTATSGGRGTQYF	TGTGCCAGCACCGCGACTAGCGGGGGGCGGGGGACCCAGTACTTC
many	TRBV7-2	.	TRBJ2-1	CASSLAGAPNEQFF	TGTGCCAGCAGCTTAGCAGGGGCGCCGAATGAGCAGTTCTTC
many	TRBV7-2	TRBD2	TRBJ2-5	CASSPGTSGAETQYF	TGTGCCAGCAGCCCTGGGACTAGCGGGGCAGAGACCCAGTACTTC
.	TRBV28	.	TRBJ2-2	CASGQDTTTGELFF	TGTGCCAGCGGCCAGGACACCACCACCGGGGAGCTGTTTTTT
.	TRBV12-3/TRBV12-4	TRBD1	TRBJ2-3	CASSLAGGDRGSDTQYF	TGTGCCAGCAGTTTAGCAGGGGGGGACAGGGGTTCAGATACGCAGTATTTT
many	TRBV7-9	.	TRBJ2-7	CASSPTGLPYEQYF	TGTGCCAGCAGCCCCACCGGCCTCCCCTACGAGCAGTACTTC
.	TRBV29-1	TRBD1	TRBJ2-2	CSIAGDRGDQGLFF	TGCAGCATTGCCGGGGACAGGGGAGACCAGGGGCTGTTTTTT
.	TRBV15	.	TRBJ2-7	CATSRGTENYEQYF	TGTGCCACCAGCAGAGGGACTGAGAACTACGAGCAGTACTTC
many	TRBV6-1	.	TRBJ1-2	CASGRGGTNYGYTF	TGTGCCAGCGGAAGGGGGGGAACTAACTATGGCTACACCTTC
.	TRBV3-1	.	TRBJ2-3	CASSLALSDSPVDTQYF	TGTGCCAGCAGCCTAGCCCTCAGCGACTCGCCTGTTGATACGCAGTATTTT
many	TRBV6-1	TRBD2	TRBJ2-2	CASRERLAGGELFF	TGTGCCAGCAGAGAGAGACTAGCGGGCGGGGAGCTGTTTTTT
few	TRBV27	TRBD1	TRBJ2-2	CASSTGVYTGELFF	TGTGCCAGCAGCACAGGGGTTTACACCGGGGAGCTGTTTTTT
few	TRBV7-2	.	TRBJ1-2	CASSPEGANPNYGYTF	TGTGCCAGCAGCCCCGAAGGGGCAAATCCTAACTATGGCTACACCTTC
.	TRBV5-1	TRBD1	TRBJ1-2	CASSPGTGGAGGYTF	TGCGCCAGCAGCCCCGGGACAGGGGGCGCCGGTGGCTACACCTTC
.	TRBV11-1	TRBD1	TRBJ2-1	CASSLSQGARSSEQFF	TGTGCCAGCAGCTTGAGTCAGGGGGCGCGATCAAGTGAGCAGTTCTTC
many	TRBV10-1	.	TRBJ1-6	CASSDVGNSPLHF	TGCGCCAGCAGTGATGTAGGGAATTCACCCCTCCACTTT
.	TRBV5-1	.	TRBJ1-2	CASSLAVENYGYTF	TGCGCCAGCAGCTTGGCCGTGGAGAACTATGGCTACACCTTC
few	TRBV6-1	TRBD1	TRBJ2-3	CASSEALLDWTGLTDTQYF	TGTGCCAGCAGTGAAGCGTTGCTAGACTGGACAGGTTTGACAGATACGCAGTATTTT
few	TRBV29-1	.	TRBJ2-1	CSGIAPSYNEQFF	TGCAGCGGGATAGCGCCCTCCTACAATGAGCAGTTCTTC
.	TRBV6-5	.	TRBJ2-3	CASSYSGGPNVGTDTQYF	TGTGCCAGCAGTTACTCAGGCGGGCCCAACGTCGGCACAGATACGCAGTATTTT
.	TRBV6-1	.	TRBJ2-7	CASSLDLGHEQYF	TGTGCCAGCAGTCTGGACCTAGGACACGAGCAGTACTTC
.	TRBV5-6	TRBD1	TRBJ2-1	CASSWDRDNEQFF	TGTGCCAGCAGCTGGGACAGAGACAATGAGCAGTTCTTC
many	TRBV12-3/TRBV12-4	.	TRBJ2-3	CASSGERTRGMVGTDTQYF	TGTGCCAGCAGCGGGGAGCGGACTAGGGGGATGGTAGGCACAGATACGCAGTATTTT
.	TRBV20-1	.	TRBJ2-2	CSAESGDTGELFF	TGCAGTGCTGAGTCGGGGGACACCGGGGAGCTGTTTTTT
many	TRBV7-2	.	TRBJ2-1	CASSSNMLGARDEQFF	TGTGCCAGCAGCTCTAACATGTTGGGGGCTCGGGATGAGCAGTTCTTC
.	TRBV11-2	TRBD2	TRBJ2-3	CASTKQELAGDDTQYF	TGTGCCAGCACCAAGCAGGAGCTAGCGGGGGACGATACGCAGTATTTT
.	TRBV14	.	TRBJ1-2	CASSQVAVYGYTF	TGTGCCAGCAGCCAAGTAGCAGTCTATGGCTACACCTTC
many	TRBV27	TRBD2	TRBJ2-3	CASSRRGRGTDTQYF	TGTGCCAGCAGTCGCCGCGGGAGAGGAACAGATACGCAGTATTTT
few	TRBV4-1	TRBD2	TRBJ2-2	CASSPTGVAGTGELFF	TGCGCCAGCAGCCCTACTGGGGTAGCGGGCACCGGGGAGCTGTTTTTT
many	TRBV12-3/TRBV12-4	TRBD1	TRBJ2-1	CASSPLDRGLNEQFF	TGTGCCAGCAGCCCCTTGGACAGGGGGCTAAATGAGCAGTTCTTC
many	TRBV2	.	TRBJ2-5	CASSESTTQETQYF	TGTGCCAGCAGTGAATCAACTACTCAAGAGACCCAGTACTTC
many	TRBV28	TRBD1	TRBJ2-7	CASSLPGQGGHEQYF	TGTGCCAGCAGTTTGCCGGGACAGGGGGGCCACGAGCAGTACTTC
.	TRBV7-9	.	TRBJ1-1	CASSLGLSTEAFF	TGTGCCAGCAGCTTGGGCCTCAGCACTGAAGCTTTCTTT
.	TRBV5-1	TRBD2	TRBJ2-3	CASSYGTSGGTDTQYF	TGCGCCAGCAGCTACGGGACTAGCGGAGGCACAGATACGCAGTATTTT
.	TRBV6-1	.	TRBJ1-1	CATTGVNTEAFF	TGTGCCACCACGGGGGTGAACACTGAAGCTTTCTTT
many	TRBV2	.	TRBJ1-1	CASRLGVNTEAFF	TGTGCCAGCAGGCTAGGGGTGAACACTGAAGCTTTCTTT
many	TRBV6-1	.	TRBJ1-1	CASSSVRMNTEAFF	TGTGCCAGCAGTTCGGTACGGATGAACACTGAAGCTTTCTTT